Listed below are T cell receptor beta chains from one sample, sequenced in a study of cytomegalovirus exposure and HLA in healthy donors. The data were produced by immunoSEQ multiplex PCR, yet TCRdb's version contains in-frame clones alone and is incomplete. The sample data list about 74,000 clones. Material for sequencing was PBMCs. The source is a female donor in good health and CMV-seropositive. CDR3s include the opening cysteine and the closing phenylalanine or tryptophan. A D gene is named only where the DNA matches it firmly.

d_call,v_call,j_call,cdr3_aa,cdr3_nt
.,TRBV27,TRBJ2-7,CASSSTANYEQYF,TGTGCCAGCAGTTCGACAGCCAACTACGAGCAGTACTTC
TRBD1,TRBV5-1,TRBJ1-1,CASSRQGSNTEAFF,TGCGCCAGCAGCAGACAGGGGAGCAACACTGAAGCTTTCTTT
TRBD2,TRBV6-1,TRBJ2-1,CASRLAGGGEQFF,TGTGCCAGTCGACTAGCGGGAGGCGGAGAGCAGTTCTTC
TRBD2,TRBV7-2,TRBJ2-7,CASSLALAGGPFF,TGTGCCAGCAGCTTAGCACTAGCGGGGGGGCCTTTTTTC
TRBD2,TRBV19,TRBJ2-3,CASSIRREITDTQYF,TGTGCCAGTAGTATAAGGCGGGAGATCACAGATACGCAGTATTTT
TRBD1,TRBV7-9,TRBJ2-1,CASSFGDRRNNEQFF,TGTGCCAGCAGCTTTGGGGACAGGAGAAACAATGAGCAGTTCTTC
TRBD1,TRBV19,TRBJ2-3,CASSLRQGKDTQYF,TGTGCCAGTAGTCTCAGACAGGGGAAGGATACGCAGTATTTT
.,TRBV19,TRBJ1-1,CASSIPTTVNTEAFF,TGTGCCAGTAGTATCCCCACGACAGTGAACACTGAAGCTTTCTTT
TRBD2,TRBV18,TRBJ2-3,CASSAPRPGLASDTQYF,TGTGCCAGCTCGGCACCGAGACCGGGACTAGCGAGTGATACGCAGTATTTT
.,TRBV11-2,TRBJ2-3,CASSFESVLTDTQYF,TGTGCCAGCAGCTTCGAGTCGGTGCTCACAGATACGCAGTATTTT
.,TRBV11-3,TRBJ2-2,CASSLAGISNTGELFF,TGTGCCAGCAGCTTAGCCGGTATATCGAACACCGGGGAGCTGTTTTTT
TRBD2,TRBV9,TRBJ2-1,CASSVGAAGGSYNEQFF,TGTGCCAGCAGCGTAGGGGCAGCGGGGGGCTCCTACAATGAGCAGTTCTTC
TRBD1,TRBV5-6,TRBJ1-1,CASSPRTGPTGTEAFF,TGTGCCAGCAGCCCCCGGACAGGCCCCACCGGCACTGAAGCTTTCTTT
TRBD1,TRBV18,TRBJ2-5,CASSRQGPRQETQYF,TGTGCCAGCTCACGACAGGGGCCAAGGCAAGAGACCCAGTACTTC
.,TRBV6-5,TRBJ2-1,CASSYGWQSSYNEQFF,TGTGCCAGCAGTTACGGCTGGCAAAGCTCCTACAATGAGCAGTTCTTC
.,TRBV7-6,TRBJ2-1,CASSLLLAGNEQFF,TGTGCCAGCAGCCTACTACTAGCTGGCAATGAGCAGTTCTTC
TRBD1,TRBV29-1,TRBJ1-2,CSVGTGSSSYGYTF,TGCAGCGTCGGGACAGGATCCAGTTCGTATGGCTACACCTTC
TRBD1,TRBV30,TRBJ1-5,CAGATGVSGYQPQHF,TGTGCCGGGGCGACAGGGGTGAGTGGTTATCAGCCCCAGCATTTT
TRBD2,TRBV7-6,TRBJ2-5,CASSPGGVGETQYF,TGTGCCAGCAGCCCGGGGGGTGTGGGGGAGACCCAGTACTTC
TRBD1,TRBV7-2,TRBJ1-2,CASDRDRGSGGYTF,TGTGCCAGCGACCGGGACAGGGGTAGTGGGGGCTACACCTTC
.,TRBV9,TRBJ1-3,CASSVQGRVGGGTIYF,TGTGCCAGCAGCGTACAAGGGAGGGTCGGAGGAGGCACCATATATTTT
.,TRBV4-1,TRBJ1-4,CASSQVFEAANEKLFF,TGCGCCAGCAGCCAAGTTTTTGAGGCAGCTAATGAAAAACTGTTTTTT
.,TRBV6-1,TRBJ2-7,CASSGLRRAEQYF,TGTGCCAGCAGTGGACTAAGGAGGGCCGAGCAGTACTTC
TRBD1,TRBV30,TRBJ2-3,CASTSGQGGTDTQYF,TGTGCCTCCACCTCGGGACAGGGAGGGACAGATACGCAGTATTTT
TRBD1,TRBV19,TRBJ1-6,CASTKDRVNSPLHF,TGTGCCAGTACCAAAGACAGGGTTAATTCACCCCTCCACTTT
.,TRBV9,TRBJ1-1,CASSVGATNMNTEAFF,TGTGCCAGCAGCGTAGGGGCGACAAACATGAACACTGAAGCTTTCTTT
.,TRBV9,TRBJ2-1,CASSVVAEVGEQFF,TGTGCCAGCAGCGTAGTTGCGGAGGTGGGTGAGCAGTTCTTC
TRBD2,TRBV11-3,TRBJ2-3,CASSLSGGGPDTQYF,TGTGCCAGCAGCTTAAGTGGCGGGGGGCCAGATACGCAGTATTTT
.,TRBV9,TRBJ1-2,CASSVDGDGYTF,TGTGCCAGCAGCGTAGACGGGGATGGCTACACCTTC
TRBD2,TRBV4-1,TRBJ2-1,CASSQDATSGRAGEQFF,TGCGCCAGCAGCCAAGATGCTACTAGCGGGAGAGCCGGCGAGCAGTTCTTC
.,TRBV27,TRBJ2-7,CASSPLGVTYEQYF,TGTGCCAGCAGTCCCCTCGGGGTGACCTACGAGCAGTACTTC
.,TRBV29-1,TRBJ1-3,CSVELTGSGSGNTIYF,TGCAGCGTTGAACTAACAGGGTCCGGCTCTGGAAACACCATATATTTT
.,TRBV30,TRBJ1-5,CAWSVGALGNQPQHF,TGTGCCTGGAGTGTAGGGGCATTGGGCAATCAGCCCCAGCATTTT
TRBD1,TRBV19,TRBJ1-3,CASSGQGGNTIYF,TGTGCCAGTAGCGGACAGGGTGGAAACACCATATATTTT
TRBD2,TRBV14,TRBJ2-1,CASSLTSGSNEQFF,TGTGCCAGCAGCTTGACTAGCGGGAGCAATGAGCAGTTCTTC
TRBD2,TRBV30,TRBJ2-1,CAWISGPYNEQFF,TGTGCCTGGATTAGCGGGCCCTACAATGAGCAGTTCTTC
TRBD2,TRBV19,TRBJ2-1,CASRVDGGGSYNEQFF,TGTGCCAGTAGGGTAGACGGCGGGGGCTCCTACAATGAGCAGTTCTTC
.,TRBV30,TRBJ2-4,CAWSRGTFLAKNIQYF,TGTGCCTGGAGCCGAGGAACATTTCTAGCCAAAAACATTCAGTACTTC
TRBD2,TRBV15,TRBJ2-7,CATSRVAGAYEQYF,TGTGCCACCAGCAGAGTAGCGGGAGCCTACGAGCAGTACTTC
TRBD2,TRBV4-3,TRBJ2-1,CASSQEGRGGRIPSYNEQFF,TGCGCCAGCAGCCAAGAAGGTCGGGGGGGCCGCATCCCGTCCTACAATGAGCAGTTCTTC
TRBD2,TRBV10-2,TRBJ2-5,CASSSGTSGETQYF,TGCGCCAGCAGTTCCGGGACTAGCGGGGAGACCCAGTACTTC
.,TRBV9,TRBJ1-1,CASSVSTDGDTEAFF,TGTGCCAGCAGCGTCTCGACAGACGGTGACACTGAAGCTTTCTTT
TRBD2,TRBV6-1,TRBJ2-1,CASRILADYNEQFF,TGTGCCAGCAGGATCCTAGCGGACTACAATGAGCAGTTCTTC
TRBD2,TRBV4-1,TRBJ2-7,CASSLLGPSREASKSPYEQYF,TGCGCCAGCAGCCTACTAGGACCTAGCCGGGAGGCCTCAAAGTCACCCTACGAGCAGTACTTC
TRBD1,TRBV7-2,TRBJ1-1,CASSSRPGQGANTEAFF,TGTGCCAGCAGCTCAAGACCGGGACAGGGGGCCAACACTGAAGCTTTCTTT
.,TRBV19,TRBJ1-6,CASRWGYRTNSPLHF,TGTGCCAGTAGATGGGGTTACAGGACCAATTCACCCCTCCACTTT
TRBD1,TRBV5-1,TRBJ2-2,CASSRGQGTNTGELFF,TGCGCCAGCAGCCGTGGACAGGGGACGAACACCGGGGAGCTGTTTTTT
.,TRBV5-1,TRBJ2-7,CASSTRTRQAGEQYF,TGCGCCAGCAGCACTAGAACCAGACAGGCCGGCGAGCAGTACTTC
.,TRBV6-1,TRBJ2-1,CASSESVFYWQFF,TGTGCCAGCAGTGAGTCGGTATTTTATTGGCAGTTCTTC
.,TRBV10-3,TRBJ1-1,CAISESERQTNTEAFF,TGTGCCATCAGTGAGTCAGAACGACAGACGAACACTGAAGCTTTCTTT
TRBD1,TRBV7-2,TRBJ2-7,CASSLKPGQGAEQYF,TGTGCCAGCAGCCTAAAACCGGGACAGGGGGCCGAGCAGTACTTC
.,TRBV9,TRBJ2-4,CASSPGVGAKNIQYF,TGTGCCAGCAGCCCAGGGGTCGGCGCCAAAAACATTCAGTACTTC
.,TRBV25-1,TRBJ2-7,CASSTSSYEQYF,TGTGCCAGCAGTACCAGCTCCTACGAGCAGTACTTC